This record covers a single T cell receptor beta chain. This sample is drawn from a study of blood T cell repertoires in COVID-19. Study information: The United States, Italy and Spain supplied acute and convalescent COVID-19 samples.

The germline V gene has CDR1 SGHTA and CDR2 FQGNSA. V was pared by 5 bases and J by 10 bases, with 6 bases of the junction left unmatched. The CDR3 length is 15 residues. Method: immunoSEQ multiplex PCR; TCRdb's copy keeps in-frame clones and lacks some. The sample lists fewer than 200,000 clones, 85% to 90% occurring once. Sequenced: peripheral blood. This receptor was obtained from a man in his forties with active or convalescent COVID-19. V usage is TRBV7-2 and J usage is TRBJ2-1, with TRBD2 matching over 15 bases. This CDR3 is CASSRTSGGALEQFF. The CDR3 bases are TGTGCCAGCAGCAGGACTAGCGGGGGGGCTTTGGAGCAGTTCTTC.